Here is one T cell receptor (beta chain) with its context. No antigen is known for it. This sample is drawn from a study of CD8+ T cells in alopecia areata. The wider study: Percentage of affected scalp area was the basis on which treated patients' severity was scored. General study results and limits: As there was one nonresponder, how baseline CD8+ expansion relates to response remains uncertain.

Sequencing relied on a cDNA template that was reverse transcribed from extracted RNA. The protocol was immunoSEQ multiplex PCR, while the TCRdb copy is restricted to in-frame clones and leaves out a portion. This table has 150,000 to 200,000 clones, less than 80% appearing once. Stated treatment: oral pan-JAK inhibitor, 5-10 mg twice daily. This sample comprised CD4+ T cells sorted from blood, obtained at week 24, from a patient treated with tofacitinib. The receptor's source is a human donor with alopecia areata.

CDR3 region: CSALQREQYF. The CDR3, as DNA: TGCAGTGCTCTACAACGGGAGCAGTACTTC. The chain recombines TRBV20-1 with TRBJ2-7; D not resolved. The CDR3 contains 10 residues. CDR1 and CDR2 (germline): DFQATT, SNEGSKA (reference sequence). The V end lost 5 bases, the J end lost 7 bases, and 9 bases lay between the germline ends.